The source of this TCR beta chain is a study of T-cell reconstitution after alpha-beta-depleted transplantation in children. The TCRbeta library was prepared with unique molecular identifiers. TCRdb re-called the PCR reads through MiXCR, storing one row per CDR3 protein. The sample comprises 360,000 or so distinct CDR3 sequences, 20% of which are singletons, and 3% to 4.5% rests with the top ten. J lost 3 bases, V lost 3 bases, and 6 bases had no gene match. The CDR3 length is 15 residues. The V gene's germline CDR1 is LNHDA and CDR2 SQIVND (reference sequence). Sequenced here: PBMCs from the stem cell graft donor, sampled from the stem cell graft. The clonotype originates from a human donor who donated a stem cell graft to a child with acute myeloid leukemia. The chain recombines TRBV19 with TRBJ1-1; 8 bases line up with TRBD1. CDR3 amino acids: CASSIQGAVDTEAFF. CDR3 in DNA: TGTGCCAGTAGTATTCAGGGGGCGGTGGACACTGAAGCTTTCTTT.